The subject of this entry is one T cell receptor (beta chain). This sample was taken from a study of blood T cells in healthy people across ages. Sample-barcoded 5' priming and a J-beta primer mix drove a second PCR of about 7 to 11 cycles. TCRdb reanalysed the 5' RACE reads using MiXCR and keeps one entry per CDR3 protein. The data show around 820,000 distinct CDR3 sequences, more than 20% seen once. The CDR3 runs to 15 residues. These data also featured in a second study, about T cells of mothers and their children. That work adds: In both related and unrelated pairs, TCR recombination output is shaped similarly by thymic selection.

This rearrangement joins TRBV12-3 or TRBV12-4 to TRBJ2-5; D might be TRBD1 or TRBD2, each matching 7 bases. The DNA matches TRBJ2-1 better at its end, which makes the J call doubtful. Sequencing was done on a sample of blood. The origin of this receptor is a boy between 10 and 17 years old in good health. The CDR3 loop reads CASRTQGGGFYEQFF. CDR3 bases: TGTGCCAGCAGGACCCAGGGGGGGGGCTTCTATGAGCAGTTCTTC.